This T cell receptor beta chain was sequenced during a study of cytomegalovirus exposure and HLA in healthy donors. Looking at the study overall: Across more than 350 genotyped donors, about 81% landed in the Caucasian-associated ancestry cluster.

PCR involved 60 Vbeta and 13 Jbeta primers. Data came from immunoSEQ multiplex PCR; TCRdb stores just in-frame clones and leaves some out. The sample includes 130,000 or so clones, 77% of them seen just once. The sequenced sample consisted of PBMCs. The clonotype was recovered from a man aged 18 to 29 in good health and CMV-seropositive.

CDR3 sequence reads: CASSIIGVRSPLHF. Written as DNA, the CDR3 is TGTGCCAGTAGTATAATCGGGGTCCGCTCACCCCTCCACTTT. The genes are TRBV19 and TRBJ1-6; D is unclear. V lost 2 bases to trimming and J lost 10 bases, with 12 bases between them. Germline V gene lookup returns CDR1 LNHDA and CDR2 SQIVND (reference sequence). The CDR3 is 14 residues long.